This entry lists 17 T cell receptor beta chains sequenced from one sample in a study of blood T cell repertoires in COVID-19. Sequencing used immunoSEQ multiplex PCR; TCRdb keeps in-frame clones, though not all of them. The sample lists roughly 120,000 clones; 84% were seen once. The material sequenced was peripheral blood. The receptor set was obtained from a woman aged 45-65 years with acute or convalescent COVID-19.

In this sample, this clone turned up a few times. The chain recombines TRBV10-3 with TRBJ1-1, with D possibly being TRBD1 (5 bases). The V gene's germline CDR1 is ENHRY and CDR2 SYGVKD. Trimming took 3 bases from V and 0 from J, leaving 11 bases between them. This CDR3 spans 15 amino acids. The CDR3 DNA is TGTGCCATCAGTGAAGTCGGGGGTTTGAACACTGAAGCTTTCTTT. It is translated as CAISEVGGLNTEAFF.

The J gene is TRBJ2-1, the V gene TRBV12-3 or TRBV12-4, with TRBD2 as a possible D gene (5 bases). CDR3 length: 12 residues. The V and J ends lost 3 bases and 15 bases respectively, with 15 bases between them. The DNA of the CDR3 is TGTGCCAGCAGTTTGTTTCCGGGAAGAGGGTTCTTC. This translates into CASSLFPGRGFF.

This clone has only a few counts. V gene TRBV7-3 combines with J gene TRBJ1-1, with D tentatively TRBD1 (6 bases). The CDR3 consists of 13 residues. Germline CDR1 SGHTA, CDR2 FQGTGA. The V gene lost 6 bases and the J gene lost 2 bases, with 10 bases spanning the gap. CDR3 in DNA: TGTGCCAGCAGACAGGGTCGAAACACTGAAGCTTTCTTT. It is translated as CASRQGRNTEAFF.

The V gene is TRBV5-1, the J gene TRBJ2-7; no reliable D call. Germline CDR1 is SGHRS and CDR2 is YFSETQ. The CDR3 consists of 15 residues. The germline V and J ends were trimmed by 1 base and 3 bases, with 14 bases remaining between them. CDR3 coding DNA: TGCGCCAGCAGCTTGCAGTCTGGGCAGTTCTACGAGCAGTACTTC. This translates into CASSLQSGQFYEQYF.

CDR3 residues: CASRSGQNYEQYF. For the CDR3, the DNA is TGTGCCAGCAGATCTGGACAGAACTACGAGCAGTACTTC. The chain links TRBV28 to TRBJ2-7; weak D call: TRBD1 (6 bases). The V end was cut by 6 bases, the J end by 3 bases, with 12 bases between. CDR3 length equals 13 residues. The germline V gene has CDR1 MDHEN and CDR2 SYDVKM.

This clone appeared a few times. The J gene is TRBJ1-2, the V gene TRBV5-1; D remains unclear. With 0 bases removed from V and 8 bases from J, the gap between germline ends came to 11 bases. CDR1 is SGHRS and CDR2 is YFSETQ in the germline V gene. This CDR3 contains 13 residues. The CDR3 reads CASSLELGSGYTF. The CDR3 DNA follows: TGCGCCAGCAGCTTGGAGCTGGGGAGCGGCTACACCTTC.

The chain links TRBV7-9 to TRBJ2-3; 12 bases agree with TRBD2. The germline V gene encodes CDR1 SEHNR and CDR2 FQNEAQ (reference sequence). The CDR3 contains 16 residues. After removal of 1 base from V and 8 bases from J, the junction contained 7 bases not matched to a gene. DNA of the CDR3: TGTGCCAGCAGCTTAGGACTAGCGGGGGCCAAAGGTACGCAGTATTTT. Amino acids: CASSLGLAGAKGTQYF.

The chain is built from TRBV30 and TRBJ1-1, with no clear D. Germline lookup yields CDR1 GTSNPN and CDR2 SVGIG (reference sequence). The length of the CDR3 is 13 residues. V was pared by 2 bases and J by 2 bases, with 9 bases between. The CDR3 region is CAWSRQANTEAFF. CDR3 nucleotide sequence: TGTGCCTGGAGTAGGCAGGCCAACACTGAAGCTTTCTTT.

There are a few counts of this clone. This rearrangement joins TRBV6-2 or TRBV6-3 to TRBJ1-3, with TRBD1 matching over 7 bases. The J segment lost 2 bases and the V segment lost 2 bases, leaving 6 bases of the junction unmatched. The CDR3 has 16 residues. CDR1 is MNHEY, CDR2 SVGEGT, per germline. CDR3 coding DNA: TGTGCCAGCAGTTACAAGGGACAGTCCACTGGAAACACCATATATTTT. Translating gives CASSYKGQSTGNTIYF.

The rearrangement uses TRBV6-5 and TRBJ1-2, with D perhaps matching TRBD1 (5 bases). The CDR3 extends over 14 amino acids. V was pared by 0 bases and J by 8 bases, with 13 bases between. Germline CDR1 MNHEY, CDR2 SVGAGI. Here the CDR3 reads CASSYSPGRGGYTF. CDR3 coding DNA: TGTGCCAGCAGTTACTCACCAGGGCGAGGAGGCTACACCTTC.

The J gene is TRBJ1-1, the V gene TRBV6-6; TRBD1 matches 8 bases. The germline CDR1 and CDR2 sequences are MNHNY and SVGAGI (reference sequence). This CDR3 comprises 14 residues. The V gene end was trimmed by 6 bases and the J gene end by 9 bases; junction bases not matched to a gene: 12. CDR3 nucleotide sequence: TGTGCCAGCAGAGTCGACAGGGGCGTTTATCAAGCTTTCTTT. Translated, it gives CASRVDRGVYQAFF.

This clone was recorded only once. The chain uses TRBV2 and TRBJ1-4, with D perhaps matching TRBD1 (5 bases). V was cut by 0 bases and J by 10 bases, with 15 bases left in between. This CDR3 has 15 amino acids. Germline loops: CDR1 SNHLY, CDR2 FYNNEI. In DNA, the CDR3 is TGTGCCAGCAGTGAAGCGGGCCAGGGTAGGGGAAAACTGTTTTTT. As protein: CASSEAGQGRGKLFF.

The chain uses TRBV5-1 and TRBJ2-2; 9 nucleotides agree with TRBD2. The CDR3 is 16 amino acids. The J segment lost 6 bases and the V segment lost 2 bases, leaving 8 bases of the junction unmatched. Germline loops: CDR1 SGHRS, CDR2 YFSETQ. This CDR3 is CASSFGGGGESGELFF. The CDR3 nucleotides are TGCGCCAGCAGCTTCGGCGGCGGGGGGGAATCCGGGGAGCTGTTTTTT.

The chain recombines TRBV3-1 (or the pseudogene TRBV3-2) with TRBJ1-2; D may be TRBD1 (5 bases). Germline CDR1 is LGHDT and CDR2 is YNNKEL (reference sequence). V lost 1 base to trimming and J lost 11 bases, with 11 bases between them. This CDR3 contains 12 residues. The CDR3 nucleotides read TGTGCCAGCAGCCAAGGTTTGGGGCCTTACACCTTC. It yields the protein CASSQGLGPYTF.

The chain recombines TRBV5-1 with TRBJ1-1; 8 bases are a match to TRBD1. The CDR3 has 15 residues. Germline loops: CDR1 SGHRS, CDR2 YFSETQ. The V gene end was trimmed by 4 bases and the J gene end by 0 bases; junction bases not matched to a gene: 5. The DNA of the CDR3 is TGCGCCAGCAGCCAGCGGGACAGGCTGAACACTGAAGCTTTCTTT. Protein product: CASSQRDRLNTEAFF.

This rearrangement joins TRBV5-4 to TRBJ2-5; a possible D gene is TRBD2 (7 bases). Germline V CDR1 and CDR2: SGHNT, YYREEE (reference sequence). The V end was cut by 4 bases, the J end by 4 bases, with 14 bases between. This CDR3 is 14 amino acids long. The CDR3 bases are TGTGCCAGCAGCAGTAGAGGGGGGGTAGAGACCCAGTACTTC. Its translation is CASSSRGGVETQYF. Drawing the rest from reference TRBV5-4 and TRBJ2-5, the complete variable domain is ETGVTQSPTHLIKTRGQQVTLRCSSQSGHNTVSWYQQALGQGPQFIFQYYREEENGRGNFPPRFSGLQFPNYSSELNVNALELDDSALYLCASSSRGGVETQYFGPGTRLLVL.

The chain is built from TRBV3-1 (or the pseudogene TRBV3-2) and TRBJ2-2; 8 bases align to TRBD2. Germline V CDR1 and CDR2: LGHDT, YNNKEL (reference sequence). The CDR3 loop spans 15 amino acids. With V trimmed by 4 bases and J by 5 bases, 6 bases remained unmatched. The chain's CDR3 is CASSPRTSRTGELFF. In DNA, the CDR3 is TGTGCCAGCAGCCCCCGGACTAGCCGTACCGGGGAGCTGTTTTTT.